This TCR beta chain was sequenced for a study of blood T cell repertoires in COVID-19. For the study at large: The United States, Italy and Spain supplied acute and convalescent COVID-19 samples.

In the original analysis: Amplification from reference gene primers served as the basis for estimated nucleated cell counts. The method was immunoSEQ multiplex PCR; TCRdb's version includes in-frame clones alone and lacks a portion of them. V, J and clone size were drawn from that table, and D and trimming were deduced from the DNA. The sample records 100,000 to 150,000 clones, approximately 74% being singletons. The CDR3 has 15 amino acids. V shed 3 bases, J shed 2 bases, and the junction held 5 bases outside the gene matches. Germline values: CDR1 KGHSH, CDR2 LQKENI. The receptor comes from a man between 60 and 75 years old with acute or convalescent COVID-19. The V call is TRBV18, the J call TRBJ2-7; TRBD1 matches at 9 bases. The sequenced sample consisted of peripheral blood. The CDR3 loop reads CASSPGTGQTYEQYF. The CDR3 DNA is TGTGCCAGCTCACCCGGGACAGGGCAGACCTACGAGCAGTACTTC.